This TCR beta chain was identified in a study of blood T cells in healthy people across ages. This CDR3 contains 15 residues. Germline V gene lookup returns CDR1 SGHTA and CDR2 FQGNSA. V was clipped by 4 bases and J by 3 bases, with 13 bases between them. Next came a second PCR, run for about 7 to 12 cycles, which used a sample-barcoded 5' primer along with a J-beta primer mix. The template-switch adaptor was a 5' adaptor with 12 random nucleotides. It tagged each cDNA molecule. TCRdb fed the 5' RACE reads into MiXCR, producing one record per CDR3 protein. This table holds around 1,100,000 distinct CDR3 sequences, less than 45% found once.

The chain is built from TRBV7-2 and TRBJ2-1; D is possibly TRBD1 (5 bases). The sequence derives from a man younger than 35 in good health. Material for sequencing was blood. CDR3 protein: CASSSMTDCYNEQFF. CDR3 nucleotide sequence: TGTGCCAGCAGCTCGATGACAGACTGCTACAATGAGCAGTTCTTC. The variable domain in full, completed from reference TRBV7-2 and TRBJ2-1, reads GAGVSQSPSNKVTEKGKDVELRCDPISGHTALYWYRQSLGQGLEFLIYFQGNSAPDKSGLPSDRFSAERTGGSVSTLTIQRTQQEDSAVYLCASSSMTDCYNEQFFGPGTRLTVL.